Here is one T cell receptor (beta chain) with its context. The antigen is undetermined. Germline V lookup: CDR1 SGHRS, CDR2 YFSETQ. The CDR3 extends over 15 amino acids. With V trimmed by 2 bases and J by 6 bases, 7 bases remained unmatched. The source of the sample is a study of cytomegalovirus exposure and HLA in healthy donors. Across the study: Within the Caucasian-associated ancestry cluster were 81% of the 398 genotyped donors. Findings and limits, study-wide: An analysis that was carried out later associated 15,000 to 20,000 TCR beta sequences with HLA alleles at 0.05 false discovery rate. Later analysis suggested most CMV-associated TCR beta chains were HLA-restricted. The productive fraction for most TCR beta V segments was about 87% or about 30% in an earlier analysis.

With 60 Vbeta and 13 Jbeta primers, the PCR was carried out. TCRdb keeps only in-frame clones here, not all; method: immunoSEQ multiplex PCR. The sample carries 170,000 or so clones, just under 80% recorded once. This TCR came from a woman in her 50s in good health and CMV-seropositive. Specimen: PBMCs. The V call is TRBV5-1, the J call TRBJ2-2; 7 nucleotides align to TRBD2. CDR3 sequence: CASSFLPGGAGELFF. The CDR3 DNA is TGCGCCAGCAGCTTCCTTCCGGGGGGAGCCGGGGAGCTGTTTTTT.